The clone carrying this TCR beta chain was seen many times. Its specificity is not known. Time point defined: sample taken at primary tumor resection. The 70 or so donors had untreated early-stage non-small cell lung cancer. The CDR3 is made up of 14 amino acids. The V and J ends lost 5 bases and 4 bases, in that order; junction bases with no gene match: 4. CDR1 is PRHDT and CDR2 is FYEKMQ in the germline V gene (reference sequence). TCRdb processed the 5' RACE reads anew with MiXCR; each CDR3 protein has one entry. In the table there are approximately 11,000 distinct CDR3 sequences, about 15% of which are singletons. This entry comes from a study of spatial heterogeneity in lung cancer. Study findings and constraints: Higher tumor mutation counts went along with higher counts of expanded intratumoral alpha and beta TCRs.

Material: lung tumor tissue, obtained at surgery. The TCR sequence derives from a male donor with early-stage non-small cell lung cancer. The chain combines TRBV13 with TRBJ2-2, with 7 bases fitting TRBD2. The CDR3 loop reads CASSRGRPTGELFF. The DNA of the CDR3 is TGTGCCAGCAGCCGCGGGAGACCCACCGGGGAGCTGTTTTTT.